Listed below are T cell receptor beta chains from one sample, sequenced in a study of T cells in Graves' hyperthyroidism and ophthalmopathy. Using its own MiXCR run on the multiplex PCR reads, TCRdb lists one record per CDR3 protein. The table shows 400,000 or so distinct CDR3 sequences, with over 11% occurring only once. Sequenced sample: blood. All receptors derive from a man aged 50 to 59 with Graves' ophthalmopathy. Each CDR3 is given with its conserved first and last residue. Each record gives: V gene, D gene, CDR3 protein. The D gene is left open where the match is weak.

TRBV5-6	-	CASSVGRTYGYTF
TRBV6-1	TRBD1	CASTLDRGTEAFF
TRBV11-2	-	CASSQKSGANVLTF
TRBV24-1	-	CATSERDKPGNIQYF
TRBV12-3/TRBV12-4	-	CASSLGGGNTEAFF
TRBV5-5	-	CASSFFGDEKLFF
TRBV7-2	-	CASRVATDTQYF
TRBV5-1	-	CASSLNDGDYEQYF
TRBV14	TRBD2	CASSLTSGSTNEQFF
TRBV5-1	-	CASRPIDSPNYGYTF
TRBV20-1	-	CSGSTGRVYEQYF
TRBV9	-	CASSIQPSPNTGELFF
TRBV7-2	TRBD2	CASSARRLAGGETQYF
TRBV30	-	CAWSPLAGDFNEQFF
TRBV27	-	CAVGLYEQYF
TRBV30	TRBD2	CAWISLAGGPSGTGELVF
TRBV29-1	TRBD1	CSVAWDRVMDQYF
TRBV5-1	TRBD2	CASSLREGLRNEQYF
TRBV12-3/TRBV12-4	-	CAIREGANYGYTF
TRBV6-2/TRBV6-3	-	CASRRGASTDTQYF
TRBV12-3/TRBV12-4	TRBD1	CASSLGRDRGQANYGYTF
TRBV20-1	-	CSARDRTGETQYF
TRBV11-3	TRBD2	CASSLDSGRADTQYF
TRBV2	TRBD1	CASRTGVNSPLHF
TRBV27	TRBD1	CASSATGKDNEKLFF
TRBV14	-	CASSLAGPLHF
TRBV28	-	CASSLGLTNEQFF
TRBV9	TRBD1	CASSVQPGQYEKLFF
TRBV2	-	CASSDSDLYTGNTIYF
TRBV6-6	TRBD2	CASSYRKAGERTGELFF
TRBV5-1	TRBD2	CASSLLAEAGNEQFF
TRBV19	TRBD1	CASSETGEGGYTF
TRBV2	-	CASALLGGSYNEQFF
TRBV10-3	-	CAISVRDGSYEQYF
TRBV27	TRBD2	CASSSPGPGLAYYEQFF
TRBV10-3	TRBD2	CAIRSGRAGVNNEQFF
TRBV20-1	-	CSATTDKLEPQHF